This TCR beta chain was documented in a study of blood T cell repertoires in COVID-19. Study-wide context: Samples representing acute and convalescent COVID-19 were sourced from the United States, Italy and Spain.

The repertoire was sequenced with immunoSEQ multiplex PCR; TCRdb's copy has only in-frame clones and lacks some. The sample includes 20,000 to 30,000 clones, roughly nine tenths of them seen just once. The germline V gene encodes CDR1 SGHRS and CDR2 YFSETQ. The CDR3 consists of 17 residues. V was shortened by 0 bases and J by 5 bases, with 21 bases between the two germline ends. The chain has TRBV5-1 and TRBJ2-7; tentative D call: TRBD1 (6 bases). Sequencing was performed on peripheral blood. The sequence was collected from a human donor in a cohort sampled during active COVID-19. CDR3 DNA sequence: TGCGCCAGCAGCTTGGATCCTTACAGGGATCTTGCTGACGAGCAGTACTTC. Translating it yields CASSLDPYRDLADEQYF.